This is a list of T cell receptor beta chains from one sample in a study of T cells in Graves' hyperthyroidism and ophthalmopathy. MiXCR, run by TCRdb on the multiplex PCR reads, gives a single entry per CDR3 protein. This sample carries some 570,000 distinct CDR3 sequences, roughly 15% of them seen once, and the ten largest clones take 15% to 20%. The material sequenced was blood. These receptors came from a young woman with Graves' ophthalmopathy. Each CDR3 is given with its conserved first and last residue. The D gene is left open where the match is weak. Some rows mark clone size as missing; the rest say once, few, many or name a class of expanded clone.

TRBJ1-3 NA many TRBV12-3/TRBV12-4 CASSLSSRNSGNTIYF TGTGCCAGCAGTCTCTCAAGCAGGAACTCTGGAAACACCATATATTTT
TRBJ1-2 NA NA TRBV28 CASSERTDYGYTF TGTGCCAGCAGTGAGAGGACAGACTATGGCTACACCTTC
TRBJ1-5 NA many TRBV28 CASSFSSQPQHF TGTGCCAGCAGTTTCTCTTCTCAGCCCCAGCATTTT
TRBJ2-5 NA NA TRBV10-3 CAVGLGETQYF TGTGCCGTGGGTTTAGGAGAGACCCAGTACTTC
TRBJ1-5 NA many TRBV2 CASKGELSNQPQHF TGTGCCAGCAAAGGAGAACTTAGCAATCAGCCCCAGCATTTT
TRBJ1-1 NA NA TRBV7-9 CASRPRGGATEAFF TGTGCCAGCAGACCCCGGGGGGGGGCCACTGAAGCTTTCTTT
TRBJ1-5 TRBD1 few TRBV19 CASTSISEGAGQPQHF TGTGCCAGTACCTCAATCTCGGAGGGGGCAGGGCAGCCCCAGCATTTT
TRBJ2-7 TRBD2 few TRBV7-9 CASSLALSGRAHEQYF TGTGCCAGCAGCTTAGCGCTTAGCGGGAGGGCCCACGAGCAGTACTTC
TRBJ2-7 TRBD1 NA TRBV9 CASSVVKTGIHEQYF TGTGCCAGCAGCGTAGTCAAGACAGGGATTCACGAGCAGTACTTC
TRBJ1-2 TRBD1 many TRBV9 CASSGDRDYGYTF TGTGCCAGCAGTGGGGACAGGGACTATGGCTACACCTTC
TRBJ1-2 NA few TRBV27 CASSLAGAGGGYTF TGTGCCAGCAGTTTAGCGGGGGCCGGTGGAGGCTACACCTTC
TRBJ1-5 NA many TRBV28 CASRPRRMTRGNQPQHF TGTGCCAGCAGGCCCCGACGGATGACTAGGGGCAATCAGCCCCAGCATTTT
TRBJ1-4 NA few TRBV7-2 CASSLILEETNEKLFF TGTGCCAGCAGCTTAATTTTAGAGGAGACTAATGAAAAACTGTTTTTT
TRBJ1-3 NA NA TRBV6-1 CASRNFGSLSGNTIYF TGTGCCAGCAGGAATTTCGGGTCTCTCTCTGGAAACACCATATATTTT
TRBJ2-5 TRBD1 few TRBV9 CASSRRTGVRETQYF TGTGCCAGCAGCCGTCGGACAGGGGTACGGGAGACCCAGTACTTC
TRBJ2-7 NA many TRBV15 CATSSRQTGNYEQYF TGTGCCACCAGCTCCCGACAAACGGGAAACTACGAGCAGTACTTC
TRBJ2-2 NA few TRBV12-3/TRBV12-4 CASTLGGKNTGELFF TGTGCCAGCACCCTAGGAGGCAAGAACACCGGGGAGCTGTTTTTT
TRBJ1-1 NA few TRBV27 CASSLFSRRNTEAFF TGTGCCAGCAGTTTATTTTCCAGGCGGAACACTGAAGCTTTCTTT
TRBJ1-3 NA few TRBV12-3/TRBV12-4 CASSFTTSGNTIYF TGTGCCAGCAGTTTTACCACCTCTGGAAACACCATATATTTT
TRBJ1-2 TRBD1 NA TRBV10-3 CAISTTGDHGYTF TGTGCCATCAGTACTACAGGGGATCATGGCTACACCTTC
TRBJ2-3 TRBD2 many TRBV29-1 CSVRRVGGGQYF TGCAGCGTACGAAGAGTGGGCGGGGGGCAGTATTTT
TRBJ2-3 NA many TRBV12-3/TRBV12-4 CASGLSTDTQYF TGTGCCAGCGGACTTAGCACAGATACGCAGTATTTT
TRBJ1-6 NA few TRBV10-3 CAISESGRGPADNSPLHF TGTGCCATCAGTGAGTCGGGAAGGGGCCCAGCGGATAATTCACCCCTCCACTTT
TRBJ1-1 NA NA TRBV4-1 CASSWPTAGVPEAFF TGCGCCAGCAGCTGGCCGACCGCAGGGGTACCTGAAGCTTTCTTT
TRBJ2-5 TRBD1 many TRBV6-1 CASSATGGTETQYF TGTGCCAGCAGTGCGACAGGGGGCACGGAGACCCAGTACTTC
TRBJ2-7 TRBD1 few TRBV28 CASSLIGWTGDEQYF TGTGCCAGCAGTTTGATTGGGTGGACAGGGGACGAGCAGTACTTC
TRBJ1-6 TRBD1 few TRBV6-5 CASSYSMGRGYNSPLHF TGTGCCAGCAGTTACTCGATGGGCAGGGGGTATAATTCACCCCTCCACTTT
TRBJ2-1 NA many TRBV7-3 CASSLDITGEQFF TGTGCCAGCAGCTTAGACATAACCGGCGAGCAGTTCTTC
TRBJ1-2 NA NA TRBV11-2 CASSLWDGYTF TGTGCCAGCAGTTTATGGGATGGCTACACCTTC
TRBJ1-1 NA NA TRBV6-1 CASSPNLGGEAFF TGTGCCAGCAGTCCGAATCTGGGGGGTGAAGCTTTCTTT
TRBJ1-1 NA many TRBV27 CASRVQGGNTEAFF TGTGCCAGCCGGGTACAGGGCGGGAACACTGAAGCTTTCTTT
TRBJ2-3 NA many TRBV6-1 CASTEGRNTDTQYF TGTGCCAGCACCGAGGGGAGAAACACAGATACGCAGTATTTT
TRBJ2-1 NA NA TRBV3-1 CASRGVEGQQFF TGTGCCAGCAGGGGCGTGGAGGGTCAGCAGTTCTTC
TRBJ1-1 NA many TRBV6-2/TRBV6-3 CASGLTGITEAFF TGTGCCAGCGGACTAACAGGGATCACTGAAGCTTTCTTT
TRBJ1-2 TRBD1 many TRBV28 CASSFWTGGDYGYTF TGTGCCAGCAGTTTCTGGACAGGGGGGGACTATGGCTACACCTTC
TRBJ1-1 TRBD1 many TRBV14 CASSQDPGGNTEAFF TGTGCCAGCAGCCAAGATCCAGGGGGGAACACTGAAGCTTTCTTT
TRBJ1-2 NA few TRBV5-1 CASSLERGQPGYGYTF TGCGCCAGCAGCTTGGAGAGAGGGCAGCCGGGCTATGGCTACACCTTC
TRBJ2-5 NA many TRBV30 CAWSGVDRKGETQYF TGTGCCTGGAGTGGGGTTGACCGAAAAGGCGAGACCCAGTACTTC
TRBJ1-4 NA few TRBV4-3 CASSYRVVGEKLFF TGCGCCAGCAGCTACAGGGTAGTCGGTGAAAAACTGTTTTTT
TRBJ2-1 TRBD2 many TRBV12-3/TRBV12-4 CASRGGRAGDNEQFF TGTGCCAGCAGAGGAGGACGGGCGGGGGACAATGAGCAGTTCTTC
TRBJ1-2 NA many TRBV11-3 CASSSPRPPSNYGYTF TGTGCCAGCAGCTCCCCAAGGCCCCCAAGTAACTATGGCTACACCTTC
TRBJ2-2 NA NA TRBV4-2 CASSQPTRRDTGELFF TGTGCCAGCAGCCAACCAACGCGGAGGGACACCGGGGAGCTGTTTTTT
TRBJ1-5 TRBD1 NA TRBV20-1 CSARDGGGEGQPQHF TGCAGTGCTAGAGATGGAGGGGGCGAGGGTCAGCCCCAGCATTTT
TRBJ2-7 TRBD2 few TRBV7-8 CASSPQRGGHDEQYF TGTGCCAGCAGCCCTCAACGGGGGGGCCACGACGAGCAGTACTTC
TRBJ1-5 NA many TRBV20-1 CSADPMDFWGSNQPQHF TGCAGTGCTGATCCGATGGACTTTTGGGGGAGCAATCAGCCCCAGCATTTT
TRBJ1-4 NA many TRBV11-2 CASSHGGGRSNEKLFF TGTGCCAGCAGCCATGGCGGCGGAAGATCTAATGAAAAACTGTTTTTT
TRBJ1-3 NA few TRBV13 CASSASTRTTEAGNTIYF TGTGCCAGCAGCGCTTCGACACGGACAACTGAGGCTGGAAACACCATATATTTT
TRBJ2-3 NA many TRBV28 CASSLGATDTDTQYF TGTGCCAGCAGTTTGGGGGCGACAGACACAGATACGCAGTATTTT
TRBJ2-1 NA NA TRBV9 CASSGSGGSSYNEQFF TGTGCCAGCAGCGGAAGTGGCGGCAGCTCCTACAATGAGCAGTTCTTC
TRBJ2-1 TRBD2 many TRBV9 CASSVSGGSYNEQFF TGTGCCAGCAGTGTTAGCGGGGGTTCCTACAATGAGCAGTTCTTC
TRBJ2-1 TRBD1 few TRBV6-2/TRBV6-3 CASSYRQGARNEQFF TGTGCCAGCAGTTACCGACAGGGGGCTCGGAATGAGCAGTTCTTC